Below, 10 T cell receptor beta chains from the same sample are listed, as sequenced in a study of cytomegalovirus exposure and HLA in healthy donors. PCR used 60 Vbeta primers and 13 Jbeta primers. Clones were read by immunoSEQ multiplex PCR, and TCRdb kept only the in-frame ones, dropping some. The data hold 150,000 to 200,000 clones, with over 75% observed a single time. The source material was PBMCs. The receptors shown here come from a woman between 50 and 59 years old in good health and CMV-seronegative.

V gene TRBV14 combines with J gene TRBJ2-1, with a tentative D call TRBD2 (6 bases). The germline V gene encodes CDR1 SGHDN and CDR2 FVKESK. The CDR3 has 16 amino acids. V shed 0 bases and J shed 2 bases, with 11 bases lying between them. This CDR3 is CASSQDPGDAYNEQFF. CDR3 coding DNA: TGTGCCAGCAGCCAAGATCCGGGGGATGCCTACAATGAGCAGTTCTTC.

The rearrangement links TRBV6-1 to TRBJ2-7; D unclear. Trimming stripped 5 bases from V and 0 bases from J, with 14 bases between. CDR3 length: 15 residues. Germline CDR1 MNHNS, CDR2 SASEGT. CDR3 protein: CASSLVRPGSYEQYF. CDR3 DNA sequence: TGTGCCAGCAGTTTGGTCCGCCCGGGCTCCTACGAGCAGTACTTC.

The chain has TRBV7-8 and TRBJ1-5; D remains ambiguous. CDR1 SGHVS and CDR2 FQNEAQ come from the germline V gene. The CDR3 spans 15 residues. The V gene lost 0 bases and the J gene lost 7 bases, with 13 bases spanning the gap. CDR3 sequence reads: CASSLAARGVQPQHF. DNA of the CDR3: TGTGCCAGCAGCTTAGCGGCCAGAGGAGTACAGCCCCAGCATTTT.

This chain uses TRBV6-5 with TRBJ1-5, with D perhaps matching TRBD1 (5 bases). The CDR3 is made up of 15 amino acids. Germline V gene data show CDR1 as MNHEY and CDR2 as SVGAGI. Trimming took 6 bases from V and 2 from J, leaving 14 bases between them. The CDR3 region is CASRPYQGRNQPQHF. In DNA, the CDR3 is TGTGCCAGCAGACCCTACCAGGGCCGCAATCAGCCCCAGCATTTT.

This clone has just a few counts. V usage is TRBV4-1 and J usage is TRBJ2-7, with D maybe TRBD2 (6 bases). The V end was cut by 4 bases, the J end by 2 bases, with 15 bases between. Germline V gene sequence: CDR1 MGHRA, CDR2 YSYEKL. The CDR3 sequence is 15 residues long. CDR3 amino acids: CASSPRLGDPYEQYF. CDR3 nucleotide sequence: TGCGCCAGCAGCCCCCGACTAGGGGACCCCTACGAGCAGTACTTC.

The CDR3 reads CASRKDRDLYGYTF. Written as DNA, the CDR3 is TGTGCCAGCAGGAAGGACAGGGACCTCTATGGCTACACCTTC. The chain joins TRBV6-1 to TRBJ1-2, with 8 bases lining up with TRBD1. The CDR3 spans 14 residues. With 6 bases clipped from V and 4 bases from J, the junction kept 7 bases outside the gene matches. The germline gives CDR1 MNHNS, CDR2 SASEGT.

This clone appeared a single time. V is TRBV28 and J is TRBJ2-1; 13 bases map to TRBD2. V lost 3 bases, J lost 5 bases, and 4 bases stayed unmatched. Germline-derived CDR1 and CDR2 are MDHEN and SYDVKM. CDR3 length: 16 amino acids. DNA of the CDR3: TGTGCCAGCAGTTTGTACGGACTAGCGGGGGACAATGAGCAGTTCTTC. Its protein product is CASSLYGLAGDNEQFF.

This clone was observed once. This chain connects TRBV6-1 to TRBJ1-4, with D maybe TRBD1 (5 bases). Germline CDR1 is MNHNS and CDR2 is SASEGT. The CDR3 extends over 16 amino acids. V was pared by 3 bases and J by 7 bases, with 18 bases between. The CDR3 DNA follows: TGTGCCAGCAGTGACAGGGTCTCCAAGAGGACTGAAAAACTGTTTTTT. It encodes CASSDRVSKRTEKLFF.

The CDR3 coding sequence is TGTGCCAGCAGCTTCGCGGGGAGTAGAGATCGGTACAATGAGCAGTTCTTC. Its translation is CASSFAGSRDRYNEQFF. V and J are TRBV7-9 and TRBJ2-1; weak D call: TRBD2 (6 bases). Trimming cost V 3 bases and J 4 bases, with 19 bases left between them. The length of the CDR3 is 17 residues. Germline V lookup: CDR1 SEHNR, CDR2 FQNEAQ (reference sequence).

The chain uses TRBV27 and TRBJ2-7, with 7 bases lining up with TRBD1. V trimming: 5 bases; J trimming: 2 bases; junction bases outside the gene matches: 12. In germline, CDR1 is MNHEY, CDR2 SMNVEV (reference sequence). The CDR3 sequence is 16 residues long. Here the CDR3 reads CASSTTGVAPPYEQYF. The CDR3 DNA is TGTGCCAGCAGTACAACAGGGGTCGCCCCCCCCTACGAGCAGTACTTC.